This entry describes one TCR beta chain. Its target is unknown. Sequencing of each sample assayed roughly 9.8 x 10^4 TCR templates. Clones were sequenced by immunoSEQ multiplex PCR, and TCRdb holds only the in-frame ones, with some missing. The repertoire holds roughly 2,800 clones, about 60% seen once, with 45% to 65% in the top ten. This specimen comes from a study of siplizumab effects on memory and regulatory T cells. The junction had 6 bases not matched to a gene; V was cut back by 11 bases and J by 0 bases. The length of the CDR3 is 15 residues. Germline CDR1 is SNHLY and CDR2 is FYNNEI. General study results and limits: No more than a minor fraction of alloreactive clones could be traced back to unstimulated subsets. It was not possible to assign a naive or memory phenotype to roughly 80-96% of proliferating CD4+ or CD8+ clones.

A few donor pairs also had unstimulated CD4+ and CD8+ naive and memory subsets sequenced. The chain employs TRBV2 and TRBJ2-6; 8 bases map to TRBD2. This clonotype was sampled from a human donor in good health. Input material: TEMRA CD8+ T cells sorted from blood. Noted subset: unstimulated CD8+ CD45RA+ effector memory T cells. DNA for the CDR3: TGTGCCCTCGGGGGGGGCTACTCTGGGGCCAACGTCCTGACTTTC. This translates into CALGGGYSGANVLTF. The variable domain in full, completed from reference TRBV2 and TRBJ2-6, reads EPEVTQTPSHQVTQMGQEVILRCVPISNHLYFYWYRQILGQKVEFLVSFYNNEISEKSEIFDDQFSVERPDGSNFTLKIRSTKLEDSAMYFCALGGGYSGANVLTFGAGSRLTVL.